The rows below give T cell receptor beta chains drawn from one sample of a study of identical twins. TCRdb passed the 5' RACE reads through MiXCR, listing each CDR3 protein once. Among 250,000 or so distinct CDR3 sequences, roughly 7% were seen once, and the ten largest hold approximately 3.6%. This same sample was also taken into another study, of yellow fever vaccine responses in identical twins.

The sequenced material came from memory (CD45RO+) T cells sorted from blood. Source of these receptors: a woman under 30 in good health. CDR3s include the opening cysteine and the closing phenylalanine or tryptophan. A D gene is named only where the DNA matches it firmly. Only some rows state a clone size, as once, few, many or a class for expanded clones.

j_gene: TRBJ1-6; v_gene: TRBV28; d_gene: -; abundance: few; CDR3nt: TGTGCCAGCAGTTTCCAGGGTAGGAATTCACCCCTCCACTTT; CDR3aa: CASSFQGRNSPLHF
j_gene: TRBJ1-1; v_gene: TRBV11-2; d_gene: TRBD1; abundance: few; CDR3nt: TGTGCCAGCAGAGGGACAGGGGGGAAATCTGAAGCTTTCTTT; CDR3aa: CASRGTGGKSEAFF
j_gene: TRBJ2-5; v_gene: TRBV7-8; d_gene: -; abundance: few; CDR3nt: TGTGCCAGCAGCTTAGGCCCAGGGGCAGAGACCCAGTACTTC; CDR3aa: CASSLGPGAETQYF
j_gene: TRBJ2-3; v_gene: TRBV4-2; d_gene: -; abundance: -; CDR3nt: TGTGCCAGCAGCCAAGAGGCGGCTCCCACAGATACGCAGTATTTT; CDR3aa: CASSQEAAPTDTQYF
j_gene: TRBJ2-2; v_gene: TRBV10-2; d_gene: TRBD1; abundance: few; CDR3nt: TGCGCCAGCAGGAGAGGGACAGGGGGCGGCACCGGGGAGCTGTTTTTT; CDR3aa: CASRRGTGGGTGELFF
j_gene: TRBJ2-3; v_gene: TRBV20-1; d_gene: TRBD2; abundance: -; CDR3nt: TGCAGTGCTAGAGCGGTGGACGGGCGGGAGGGGCCCACAGATACGCAGTATTTT; CDR3aa: CSARAVDGREGPTDTQYF
j_gene: TRBJ1-1; v_gene: TRBV29-1; d_gene: -; abundance: few; CDR3nt: TGCAGCGTTGAAGGCTGGCAGGGGATCACTGAAGCTTTCTTT; CDR3aa: CSVEGWQGITEAFF
j_gene: TRBJ2-5; v_gene: TRBV11-3; d_gene: TRBD2; abundance: few; CDR3nt: TGTGCCAGCAGCTCTCGACTAGCGGGACGCCTCGGGGAGACCCAGTACTTC; CDR3aa: CASSSRLAGRLGETQYF
j_gene: TRBJ2-1; v_gene: TRBV7-3; d_gene: TRBD2; abundance: many; CDR3nt: TGTGCCAGCAGCACCGGGACTAGCGGGAGTCCGTGGTTGAACAATGAGCAGTTCTTC; CDR3aa: CASSTGTSGSPWLNNEQFF
j_gene: TRBJ1-1; v_gene: TRBV4-1; d_gene: -; abundance: many; CDR3nt: TGCGCCAGCAGCTCTCCGACAGAGGGCACTGAAGCTTTCTTT; CDR3aa: CASSSPTEGTEAFF
j_gene: TRBJ1-1; v_gene: TRBV12-3/TRBV12-4; d_gene: -; abundance: -; CDR3nt: TGTGCCAGCAGTCCGGAGTCGACAGGGAACACTGAAGCTTTCTTT; CDR3aa: CASSPESTGNTEAFF
j_gene: TRBJ1-2; v_gene: TRBV12-3/TRBV12-4; d_gene: -; abundance: many; CDR3nt: TGTGCCAGCAGTTTAGCGGGGCAGGGCGGGTTTCATGGCTACACCTTC; CDR3aa: CASSLAGQGGFHGYTF
j_gene: TRBJ1-3; v_gene: TRBV11-2; d_gene: -; abundance: -; CDR3nt: TGTGCCAGCAGCTTAGATTTGGCAGTCTCTGGAAACACCATATATTTT; CDR3aa: CASSLDLAVSGNTIYF
j_gene: TRBJ2-3; v_gene: TRBV12-3/TRBV12-4; d_gene: -; abundance: many; CDR3nt: TGTGCCAGCCGCCTTGGGGGTCCCACAGATACGCAGTATTTT; CDR3aa: CASRLGGPTDTQYF
j_gene: TRBJ2-3; v_gene: TRBV7-9; d_gene: -; abundance: -; CDR3nt: TGTGCCAGCACCCGGGGGGGACAGCACACAGATACGCAGTATTTT; CDR3aa: CASTRGGQHTDTQYF
j_gene: TRBJ2-3; v_gene: TRBV4-1; d_gene: -; abundance: many; CDR3nt: TGCGCCAGCAGTTGGAGGTTCTCGGGGAAGGCGACAGATACGCAGTATTTT; CDR3aa: CASSWRFSGKATDTQYF
j_gene: TRBJ2-3; v_gene: TRBV10-2; d_gene: -; abundance: many; CDR3nt: TGCGCCAGCAGTCACCCCGACGGGGCATACACAGATACGCAGTATTTT; CDR3aa: CASSHPDGAYTDTQYF
j_gene: TRBJ1-1; v_gene: TRBV28; d_gene: TRBD1; abundance: many; CDR3nt: TGTGCCAGCAGTACGGGACAGGGCAGGAACACTGAAGCTTTCTTT; CDR3aa: CASSTGQGRNTEAFF
j_gene: TRBJ2-3; v_gene: TRBV6-4; d_gene: -; abundance: few; CDR3nt: TGTGCCAGCAGTGACTCCCCAGGGGGCACAGATACGCAGTATTTT; CDR3aa: CASSDSPGGTDTQYF
j_gene: TRBJ2-1; v_gene: TRBV20-1; d_gene: TRBD2; abundance: many; CDR3nt: TGCAGTGCTCAACCCGTCGCGTTTCTAGCGGGAGGTGGTAATGAGCAGTTCTTC; CDR3aa: CSAQPVAFLAGGGNEQFF
j_gene: TRBJ2-7; v_gene: TRBV29-1; d_gene: -; abundance: -; CDR3nt: TGCAGCGTCGGGGGACCGGCCTACGAGCAGTACTTC; CDR3aa: CSVGGPAYEQYF
j_gene: TRBJ2-2; v_gene: TRBV11-2; d_gene: -; abundance: -; CDR3nt: TGTGCCAGCAGCTTTAACTTCCGGGGCGGGGAGCTGTTTTTT; CDR3aa: CASSFNFRGGELFF
j_gene: TRBJ2-1; v_gene: TRBV4-1; d_gene: TRBD2; abundance: few; CDR3nt: TGCGCCAGCAGCCCCGAAGGAGGAGCGGGGGGCCGGGGTGAGCAGTTCTTC; CDR3aa: CASSPEGGAGGRGEQFF
j_gene: TRBJ2-2; v_gene: TRBV19; d_gene: -; abundance: -; CDR3nt: TGTGCCAGTACTCGGTCGGGGGGACAGAAGGGCACCGGGGAGCTGTTTTTT; CDR3aa: CASTRSGGQKGTGELFF
j_gene: TRBJ1-6; v_gene: TRBV18; d_gene: TRBD1; abundance: -; CDR3nt: TGTGCCAGCTCAGCACAGGACAGGGCGGCAAATTCACCCCTCCACTTT; CDR3aa: CASSAQDRAANSPLHF
j_gene: TRBJ2-7; v_gene: TRBV6-1; d_gene: -; abundance: -; CDR3nt: TGTGCCAGCAGTGAAGAACCGACTGGCGTGTACTTC; CDR3aa: CASSEEPTGVYF
j_gene: TRBJ2-7; v_gene: TRBV6-1; d_gene: TRBD2; abundance: -; CDR3nt: TGTGCCAGCAGGACCGGGACTAGCGGAACCTACGAGCAGTACTTC; CDR3aa: CASRTGTSGTYEQYF
j_gene: TRBJ2-3; v_gene: TRBV3-1; d_gene: -; abundance: many; CDR3nt: TGTGCCAGCAGCCATGTCAGAGCAGATACGCAGTATTTT; CDR3aa: CASSHVRADTQYF
j_gene: TRBJ1-5; v_gene: TRBV7-2; d_gene: -; abundance: few; CDR3nt: TGTGCCAGCGGGCAGGGGTATCAGCCCCAGCATTTT; CDR3aa: CASGQGYQPQHF
j_gene: TRBJ2-3; v_gene: TRBV6-4; d_gene: -; abundance: many; CDR3nt: TGTGCCAGTCCGGACTGGGGCGCAGATACGCAGTATTTT; CDR3aa: CASPDWGADTQYF
j_gene: TRBJ2-2; v_gene: TRBV7-2; d_gene: -; abundance: -; CDR3nt: TGTGCCAGCAGCCCACCTTTCCGGGGGGCTTCCGGGGAGCTGTTTTTT; CDR3aa: CASSPPFRGASGELFF
j_gene: TRBJ2-5; v_gene: TRBV20-1; d_gene: TRBD2; abundance: -; CDR3nt: TGCAGTGCTATGGGCGCTAGCGGGAGGCCCCGGGAGACCCAGTACTTC; CDR3aa: CSAMGASGRPRETQYF
j_gene: TRBJ2-1; v_gene: TRBV2; d_gene: -; abundance: many; CDR3nt: TGTGCCAGCAGTGAAGGGGAGTGGGCCAAAGTGGGGAATGAGCAGTTCTTC; CDR3aa: CASSEGEWAKVGNEQFF
j_gene: TRBJ1-1; v_gene: TRBV5-1; d_gene: TRBD1; abundance: many; CDR3nt: TGCGCCAGCAGCTCCCGGGCCGCAGGGGGAGTGAACACTGAAGCTTTCTTT; CDR3aa: CASSSRAAGGVNTEAFF
j_gene: TRBJ2-2; v_gene: TRBV29-1; d_gene: -; abundance: -; CDR3nt: TGCAGCGTTGTCTCGAACACCGGGGAGCTGTTTTTT; CDR3aa: CSVVSNTGELFF
j_gene: TRBJ1-1; v_gene: TRBV9; d_gene: -; abundance: -; CDR3nt: TGTGCCAGCAGCGTAGAGGTTCGGGGGCCCGGCACTGAAGCTTTCTTT; CDR3aa: CASSVEVRGPGTEAFF
j_gene: TRBJ1-5; v_gene: TRBV11-3; d_gene: TRBD1; abundance: -; CDR3nt: TGTGCCAGCAGCTTCCGACAGGGTCCGCCTCAGCCCCAGCATTTT; CDR3aa: CASSFRQGPPQPQHF
j_gene: TRBJ2-6; v_gene: TRBV6-5; d_gene: -; abundance: -; CDR3nt: TGTGCCAGCAGTCCCTCGGGAGCTTCTGGGGCCAACGTCCTGACTTTC; CDR3aa: CASSPSGASGANVLTF
j_gene: TRBJ2-3; v_gene: TRBV20-1; d_gene: TRBD2; abundance: many; CDR3nt: TGCAGTGCTAGAGGGGGCTTGAGCGGGAGTGCAGATACGCAGTATTTT; CDR3aa: CSARGGLSGSADTQYF
j_gene: TRBJ2-2; v_gene: TRBV28; d_gene: TRBD1; abundance: many; CDR3nt: TGTGCCAGCAGTTCCCGGAGGACAGGTTACACCGGGGAGCTGTTTTTT; CDR3aa: CASSSRRTGYTGELFF
j_gene: TRBJ1-6; v_gene: TRBV6-5; d_gene: -; abundance: -; CDR3nt: TGTGCCAGCAGTTATTTCCCCTGGGCAGTCCCCAATTCACCCCTCCACTTT; CDR3aa: CASSYFPWAVPNSPLHF
j_gene: TRBJ1-1; v_gene: TRBV5-1; d_gene: -; abundance: many; CDR3nt: TGCGCCAGCAGCTTGGAGACAGGGAACACTGAAGCTTTCTTT; CDR3aa: CASSLETGNTEAFF
j_gene: TRBJ2-3; v_gene: TRBV29-1; d_gene: -; abundance: many; CDR3nt: TGCAGCGTTGCAGGGGAAGATACGCAGTATTTT; CDR3aa: CSVAGEDTQYF
j_gene: TRBJ2-3; v_gene: TRBV20-1; d_gene: -; abundance: many; CDR3nt: TGCAGTGCTAGAGTAAACGGACAGCACACAGATACGCAGTATTTT; CDR3aa: CSARVNGQHTDTQYF
j_gene: TRBJ2-2; v_gene: TRBV20-1; d_gene: -; abundance: -; CDR3nt: TGCAGTGCAAAGACGGGGCCCGCCGGCGGGGAGCTGTTTTTT; CDR3aa: CSAKTGPAGGELFF
j_gene: TRBJ2-7; v_gene: TRBV4-1; d_gene: -; abundance: -; CDR3nt: TGCGCCAGCGGTTCGGAACGAGGCGAGCAGTACTTC; CDR3aa: CASGSERGEQYF
j_gene: TRBJ2-5; v_gene: TRBV11-1; d_gene: TRBD2; abundance: many; CDR3nt: TGTGCCAGCAGCTTAGCGACTCTAGCGGGGGGGCCGGAAGCGAAGACCCAGTACTTC; CDR3aa: CASSLATLAGGPEAKTQYF
j_gene: TRBJ1-1; v_gene: TRBV12-3/TRBV12-4; d_gene: -; abundance: few; CDR3nt: TGTGCCAGCACCACGGGGGCAATGTCGCTCACTGAAGCTTTCTTT; CDR3aa: CASTTGAMSLTEAFF
j_gene: TRBJ2-3; v_gene: TRBV15; d_gene: TRBD2; abundance: few; CDR3nt: TGTGCCACCAGCGGGGTAGCGGGAGGGGCAGATACGCAGTATTTT; CDR3aa: CATSGVAGGADTQYF
j_gene: TRBJ2-1; v_gene: TRBV11-2; d_gene: TRBD2; abundance: -; CDR3nt: TGTGCCAGCAACCAAGCGGGAGGGCCAATCTCCTACAATGAGCAGTTCTTC; CDR3aa: CASNQAGGPISYNEQFF
j_gene: TRBJ1-1; v_gene: TRBV7-9; d_gene: -; abundance: many; CDR3nt: TGTGCCAGCAGCTTAGCGCTCCAGACAGCGGACACTGAAGCTTTCTTT; CDR3aa: CASSLALQTADTEAFF
j_gene: TRBJ2-3; v_gene: TRBV7-2; d_gene: TRBD2; abundance: many; CDR3nt: TGTGCCAGCAGCTTGGGGCTAGCGGGGCAAGGTACGCAGTATTTT; CDR3aa: CASSLGLAGQGTQYF
j_gene: TRBJ2-2; v_gene: TRBV10-3; d_gene: TRBD1; abundance: -; CDR3nt: TGTGCCATCAGATCCGGGACAGGGAACACCGGGGAGCTGTTTTTT; CDR3aa: CAIRSGTGNTGELFF
j_gene: TRBJ2-3; v_gene: TRBV14; d_gene: TRBD2; abundance: many; CDR3nt: TGTGCCAGCAGCCAATTAGACGGGGGGTCCACAGATACGCAGTATTTT; CDR3aa: CASSQLDGGSTDTQYF
j_gene: TRBJ2-2; v_gene: TRBV15; d_gene: TRBD2; abundance: -; CDR3nt: TGTGCCACCAGCTCGACAACCGGACTAGCGGGAGTTACCGGGGAGCTGTTTTTT; CDR3aa: CATSSTTGLAGVTGELFF
j_gene: TRBJ2-3; v_gene: TRBV5-1; d_gene: -; abundance: -; CDR3nt: TGCGCCAGCAGCCTGGGGTTGCAGGCTGGAATAAACAGGGAACGCACAGATACGCAGTATTTT; CDR3aa: CASSLGLQAGINRERTDTQYF
j_gene: TRBJ2-1; v_gene: TRBV20-1; d_gene: -; abundance: few; CDR3nt: TGCAGTGCCGGGTACTACAATGAGCAGTTCTTC; CDR3aa: CSAGYYNEQFF
j_gene: TRBJ2-2; v_gene: TRBV12-3/TRBV12-4; d_gene: TRBD2; abundance: -; CDR3nt: TGTGCCAGCAGTGGGGGGACTAGGAACACCGGGGAGCTGTTTTTT; CDR3aa: CASSGGTRNTGELFF